This TCR beta chain was observed in a study of T cells in localized non-small cell lung cancer. Study-level findings and limits: The greatest T cell clonality was found in uninvolved adjacent lung (higher than in tumor).

Profiling relied on immunoSEQ multiplex PCR, and the TCRdb table lists in-frame clones only, not all of them. The table includes about 45,000 clones, about four fifths detected once. Concerning this clone itself: As yet, its antigen is unknown.

CDR3 size: 13 residues. In germline, CDR1 is LNHNV, CDR2 YYDKDF (reference sequence). Trimming pared 0 bases from V and 1 base from J, leaving 4 bases between. The J gene is TRBJ2-7, the V gene TRBV15; D remains ambiguous. The sequencing used peripheral blood mononuclear cells, collected before any cancer treatment. The sequence derives from a man aged 35 to 69 with stage III lung adenocarcinoma. CDR3 nucleotide sequence: TGTGCCACCAGCAGAGACGTTTCCTACGAGCAGTACTTC. Its translation is CATSRDVSYEQYF. The complete variable domain, with remaining parts taken from reference TRBV15 and TRBJ2-7, reads DAMVIQNPRYQVTQFGKPVTLSCSQTLNHNVMYWYQQKSSQAPKLLFHYYDKDFNNEADTPDNFQSRRPNTSFCFLDIRSPGLGDTAMYLCATSRDVSYEQYFGPGTRLTVT.